This TCR beta chain was sequenced for a study of shared clonotypes between healthy human individuals. A 200 ng quantity of DNA, 25,000 to 30,000 T cell genomes, went into the sorted-subset replicate PCRs. Repertoires were generated with immunoSEQ multiplex PCR, while TCRdb's copy carries only in-frame clones and drops some. The table records about 2.2 million clones, just over 90% of them present only once. The germline V gene has CDR1 SEHNR and CDR2 FQNEAQ (reference sequence). The CDR3 totals 16 residues. Trimming cost V 5 bases and J 5 bases, with 19 bases left between them. Positively selected for CCR7, the CD45RO-negative cells used as naive CD8 cells excluded terminally differentiated effector memory CD45RA+ cells.

This sequence joins TRBV7-9 and TRBJ2-1; tentatively, D is TRBD2 (6 bases). The receptor's source is a man aged 18 to 29 in good health. Some clones in this sample may be carry-over from other donors' samples. Sequenced material: naive CD8+ T cells from PBMCs. CDR3 sequence (DNA): TGTGCCAGCAGCCCCATGGGGGGAAATAGTGACAATGAGCAGTTCTTC. It is translated as CASSPMGGNSDNEQFF.